These 14 T cell receptor beta chains share one sample of origin, sequenced in a study of blood T cell repertoires in COVID-19. Libraries were prepared by immunoSEQ multiplex PCR; TCRdb keeps only in-frame clonotypes and omits some of them. This sample has tens of thousands of clones, with about 88% found just once. The sample comprised peripheral blood. The receptor source for this set is a woman older than 75 with active or convalescent COVID-19.

The chain uses TRBV11-3 and TRBJ2-3, with TRBD1 matching 7 bases. V shed 5 bases, J shed 5 bases, and the junction held 10 bases outside the gene matches. This CDR3 is built from 15 residues. Germline loops: CDR1 SGHNT, CDR2 YENEEA. The CDR3 loop is CASSVGQAPGDTQYF. For the CDR3, the DNA is TGTGCCAGCAGCGTTGGACAGGCTCCCGGAGATACGCAGTATTTT.

The gene calls are TRBV29-1 and TRBJ1-2, with TRBD1 identical over 7 bases. The CDR3 is 13 amino acids. CDR1 SQVTM and CDR2 ANQGSEA come from the germline V gene. The V segment lost 4 bases and the J segment 6 bases; nucleotides outside the gene matches: 8. The CDR3 bases are TGCAGCGTTGGGGCAGGGGGTATGGATGGCTACACCTTC. Translated: CSVGAGGMDGYTF.

The chain joins TRBV3-1 (or the pseudogene TRBV3-2) to TRBJ1-2, with TRBD1 matching over 7 bases. The CDR3 consists of 15 residues. The V and J ends lost 4 bases and 0 bases, in that order; junction bases with no gene match: 5. Germline CDR1 LGHDT, CDR2 YNNKEL (reference sequence). As DNA, the CDR3 is TGTGCCAGCAGCCTGGAGGGGGCCCCTAACTATGGCTACACCTTC. This encodes CASSLEGAPNYGYTF.

As DNA, the CDR3 is TGTGCCAGCAGTTTAAGGCAGGGCGCGACTTTCTTT. Amino acid sequence: CASSLRQGATFF. V gene TRBV28 combines with J gene TRBJ1-1, with a possible D match to TRBD1 (5 bases). V was pared by 2 bases and J by 12 bases, with 13 bases between. The germline V gene encodes CDR1 MDHEN and CDR2 SYDVKM. This CDR3 comprises 12 residues.

The CDR3 here is CASSPGTGKNQPQHF. CDR3 nucleotides: TGTGCCAGCAGTCCCGGGACAGGAAAAAATCAGCCCCAGCATTTT. This chain links TRBV3-1 (or the pseudogene TRBV3-2) with TRBJ1-5; 8 bases are a match to TRBD1. Germline V gene sequence: CDR1 LGHDT, CDR2 YNNKEL (reference sequence). With 6 bases clipped from V and 4 bases from J, the junction kept 8 bases outside the gene matches. This CDR3 is built from 15 residues.

The rearrangement joins TRBV29-1 to TRBJ2-2; D remains unclear. Trimming stripped 0 bases from V and 4 bases from J, with 12 bases between. The CDR3 runs to 15 residues. Germline V CDR1 and CDR2: SQVTM, ANQGSEA. The CDR3 DNA reads as TGCAGCGTTGAAGATCTTCAACAGAGCACCGGGGAGCTGTTTTTT. Residues: CSVEDLQQSTGELFF.

J is TRBJ1-1 and V is TRBV6-5, with no clear D. Germline-derived CDR1 and CDR2 are MNHEY and SVGAGI. This CDR3 comprises 10 residues. Trimming stripped 5 bases from V and 5 bases from J, with 3 bases between. The CDR3 nucleotides are TGTGCCAGCAGTCGGACTGAAGCTTTCTTT. Translated, it gives CASSRTEAFF.

The J gene is TRBJ1-2, the V gene TRBV2, with 9 bases lining up with TRBD1. Germline CDR1 reads SNHLY; CDR2 reads FYNNEI. V was clipped by 6 bases and J by 4 bases; unmatched bases: 9. The CDR3 runs 15 residues. CDR3 bases: TGTGCCAGCAGCACACAGGGGGCGGCCCGCTATGGCTACACCTTC. Translated: CASSTQGAARYGYTF. Full variable domain (outside the CDR3, taken from reference TRBV2 and TRBJ1-2): EPEVTQTPSHQVTQMGQEVILRCVPISNHLYFYWYRQILGQKVEFLVSFYNNEISEKSEIFDDQFSVERPDGSNFTLKIRSTKLEDSAMYFCASSTQGAARYGYTFGSGTRLTVV.

The rearrangement uses TRBV6-5 and TRBJ1-6; 7 positions agree with TRBD1. V shed 0 bases and J 5 bases; nucleotides not matched to a gene: 4. The V gene's germline CDR1 is MNHEY and CDR2 SVGAGI. This CDR3 is 16 amino acids long. The CDR3 protein is CASSYSTGTDNSPLHF. The CDR3 DNA reads as TGTGCCAGCAGTTACTCGACAGGGACGGATAATTCACCCCTCCACTTT.

The table lists this clone with a few counts. This chain links TRBV2 with TRBJ1-1, with unresolved D. Per germline, CDR1 SNHLY and CDR2 FYNNEI. This CDR3 comprises 13 residues. Trimming stripped 4 bases from V and 0 bases from J, with 6 bases between. The CDR3 region is CASSVNVNTEAFF. The CDR3 DNA sequence: TGTGCCAGCAGTGTTAATGTGAACACTGAAGCTTTCTTT.

About this clone: The junction departs from germline at one end; a sequencing error may be responsible. The chain joins TRBV2 to TRBJ1-1; D remains unclear. The CDR3 spans 11 residues. Germline values: CDR1 SNHLY, CDR2 FYNNEI. CDR3 DNA sequence: TGTGCCAGCACGATCATCGCTGAGGTTTTATTT. This codes for CASTIIAEVLF.

The chain recombines TRBV3-1 (or the pseudogene TRBV3-2) with TRBJ1-2, with no clear D. The length of the CDR3 is 11 residues. V was trimmed by 1 base and J by 13 bases, leaving 10 bases between them. Germline assignment: CDR1 LGHDT and CDR2 YNNKEL (reference sequence). The CDR3 region has the DNA TGTGCCAGCAGCCAAGTTGGGGAGGTCACCTTC. Amino acids: CASSQVGEVTF.

This chain joins TRBV29-1 and TRBJ2-7; D is uncertain. V was shortened by 2 bases and J by 1 base, with 3 bases between the two germline ends. The CDR3 has 11 residues. Germline assignment: CDR1 SQVTM and CDR2 ANQGSEA. The CDR3 sequence: CSVELSYEQYF. The CDR3 region has the DNA TGCAGCGTTGAACTGTCCTACGAGCAGTACTTC.

This chain uses TRBV5-1 with TRBJ1-5; no firm D call. This CDR3 has 15 residues. Germline loops: CDR1 SGHRS, CDR2 YFSETQ. V lost 4 bases and J lost 7, with 18 bases in between. The CDR3 DNA sequence: TGCGCCAGCAGCCCCGGGGAAGAGAGGTCCCAGCCCCAGCATTTT. It is translated as CASSPGEERSQPQHF.